This record looks at one T cell receptor (beta chain) sequence and its context. The target antigen is unknown. These data are taken from a study of shared clonotypes between healthy human individuals. Study-level results: The rarefaction results pointed to incomplete sorted-subset sequencing despite large depth. Four donors shared around 5.2% of their naive CD4 clonotypes.

Profiled with immunoSEQ multiplex PCR; TCRdb holds only in-frame clones, not every one. The sample has 2 million to 2.5 million clones, over 90% seen once. This TCR derives from a man aged 18 to 30 in good health. Some clones in this sample may be carry-over from other donors' samples. Sequencing input: naive CD4+ T cells from PBMCs. As to subset: CD45RA+ positively selected.

Here the CDR3 reads CASSLVTGRQETQYF. CDR3 in DNA: TGTGCCAGCAGCTTAGTGACGGGAAGGCAAGAGACCCAGTACTTC. This sequence joins TRBV7-2 and TRBJ2-5; possible D gene TRBD2, 5 bases. This CDR3 spans 15 amino acids. Germline V gene lookup returns CDR1 SGHTA and CDR2 FQGNSA. V was trimmed by 1 base and J by 2 bases, leaving 11 bases between them.